This passage covers 15 T cell receptor beta chains from one sample sequenced in a study of T cell responses to AZD1222 COVID-19 vaccine. TCRdb's table, derived via immunoSEQ multiplex PCR, lists solely in-frame clones and lacks some. The table records around 150,000 clones, about nine tenths of them present only once. The sequences come from peripheral blood, collected on day 0 of AZD1222 vaccination. All receptors derive from an adult in good health.

The chain couples TRBV4-2 to TRBJ2-1; 8 bases line up with TRBD2. The CDR3 is 14 amino acids. The V segment lost 4 bases and the J segment 4 bases; nucleotides outside the gene matches: 3. Germline V gene lookup returns CDR1 LGHNA and CDR2 YNFKEQ. CDR3 nucleotides: TGTGCCAGCAGCCCCGCGGGGGGATACAATGAGCAGTTCTTC. Encoded protein: CASSPAGGYNEQFF.

The CDR3, as DNA: TGTGCCATACAGGGGGTTGAGTACGAGCAGTACTTC. Translated, it gives CAIQGVEYEQYF. The chain joins TRBV28 to TRBJ2-7, with 8 positions matching TRBD1. V shed 10 bases and J 4 bases; nucleotides not matched to a gene: 6. The CDR3 has 12 residues. The germline V gene has CDR1 MDHEN and CDR2 SYDVKM.

The chain joins TRBV9 to TRBJ2-5; TRBD1 might be the D (6 bases). Trimming pared 5 bases from V and 6 bases from J, leaving 14 bases between. The CDR3 has 13 residues. CDR1 SGDLS and CDR2 YYNGEE come from the germline V gene. CDR3 in DNA: TGTGCCAGCAGTGGACAGTCCCCAAAGACCCAGTACTTC. The encoded protein is CASSGQSPKTQYF.

The rearrangement joins TRBV28 to TRBJ2-1; 8 nucleotides align to TRBD2. The CDR3 spans 15 residues. Germline lookup yields CDR1 MDHEN and CDR2 SYDVKM. Trimming at V came to 6 bases and at J to 7 bases, leaving 11 bases not matched to a gene. The CDR3 region is CASRRSGIGFNEQFF. CDR3 in DNA: TGTGCCAGCAGACGTAGCGGGATTGGCTTTAATGAGCAGTTCTTC.

This clone was seen once. The chain has TRBV5-1 and TRBJ2-7, with a weak D call TRBD2 (5 bases). Germline V CDR1 and CDR2: SGHRS, YFSETQ. The CDR3 totals 14 residues. With 1 base removed from V and 1 base from J, the gap between germline ends came to 9 bases. This CDR3 reads CASSLSPGSYEQYF. The CDR3 nucleotides are TGCGCCAGCAGCTTGTCACCGGGGTCCTACGAGCAGTACTTC. Complete variable domain (other parts from reference TRBV5-1 and TRBJ2-7): KAGVTQTPRYLIKTRGQQVTLSCSPISGHRSVSWYQQTPGQGLQFLFEYFSETQRNKGNFPGRFSGRQFSNSRSEMNVSTLELGDSALYLCASSLSPGSYEQYFGPGTRLTVT.

The chain carries TRBV5-4 and TRBJ1-1; the match to TRBD1 covers 7 bases. V was clipped by 4 bases and J by 7 bases; unmatched bases: 13. The germline gives CDR1 SGHNT, CDR2 YYREEE (reference sequence). This CDR3 has 15 amino acids. The CDR3 bases are TGTGCCAGCAGCGGGAAAGGACAGGCTGTGGGTGAAGCTTTCTTT. It specifies CASSGKGQAVGEAFF.

The chain has TRBV4-2 and TRBJ1-1, with D hard to call. Germline lookup yields CDR1 LGHNA and CDR2 YNFKEQ. V was trimmed by 0 bases and J by 1 base, leaving 18 bases between them. The CDR3 is 18 amino acids. This CDR3 reads CASSQDLRSGRGNTEAFF. The CDR3 DNA follows: TGTGCCAGCAGCCAAGATTTGAGGTCTGGGCGGGGGAACACTGAAGCTTTCTTT.

The J gene is TRBJ1-2, the V gene TRBV5-1; D possibly corresponds to TRBD1 (5 bases). The germline V gene has CDR1 SGHRS and CDR2 YFSETQ. This CDR3 has 14 residues. V dropped 4 bases and J dropped 6 bases, with 16 bases sitting between them. The CDR3 region is CASSRSGRIDGYTF. CDR3 DNA sequence: TGCGCCAGCAGCCGATCGGGACGGATCGATGGCTACACCTTC.

V gene TRBV29-1 combines with J gene TRBJ2-7; D is undetermined. The CDR3 loop spans 12 amino acids. Germline V lookup: CDR1 SQVTM, CDR2 ANQGSEA. V was cut by 4 bases and J by 2 bases, with 9 bases left in between. In nucleotides, the CDR3 is TGCAGCGTTGTGTCCGGAGCCTACGAGCAGTACTTC. Its protein is CSVVSGAYEQYF.

J is TRBJ2-1 and V is TRBV7-2; D not certain. Germline lookup yields CDR1 SGHTA and CDR2 FQGNSA. The CDR3 loop spans 16 amino acids. V lost 0 bases to trimming and J lost 0 bases, with 9 bases between them. This CDR3 reads CASSLASTPSYNEQFF. For the CDR3, the DNA is TGTGCCAGCAGCTTAGCGTCTACCCCCTCCTACAATGAGCAGTTCTTC. Combining the CDR3 with reference TRBV7-2 and TRBJ2-1 gives the whole variable domain GAGVSQSPSNKVTEKGKDVELRCDPISGHTALYWYRQSLGQGLEFLIYFQGNSAPDKSGLPSDRFSAERTGGSVSTLTIQRTQQEDSAVYLCASSLASTPSYNEQFFGPGTRLTVL.

The chain joins TRBV27 to TRBJ2-3, with unresolved D. V was pared by 6 bases and J by 6 bases, with 10 bases between. Per germline, CDR1 MNHEY and CDR2 SMNVEV (reference sequence). The CDR3 extends over 12 amino acids. The CDR3 coding sequence is TGTGCCAGCAGCCGTATCGGTGATACGCAGTATTTT. Translating gives CASSRIGDTQYF.

V is TRBV11-2 and J is TRBJ2-6; D remains unclear. The V end lost 6 bases, the J end lost 2 bases, and 2 bases lay between the germline ends. The CDR3 totals 12 residues. Germline CDR1 and CDR2: SGHAT and FQNNGV. In DNA, the CDR3 is TGTGCCAGCAGGGCTGGGGCCAACGTCCTGACTTTC. Amino acid sequence: CASRAGANVLTF.

V gene TRBV6-6 combines with J gene TRBJ1-1; no firm D call. The CDR3 covers 14 residues. Trimming stripped 2 bases from V and 9 bases from J, with 16 bases between. Germline CDR1 MNHNY, CDR2 SVGAGI (reference sequence). The CDR3 coding sequence is TGTGCCAGCAGTTACCCCGGGAGGACGTCGAAAGCTTTCTTT. Protein product: CASSYPGRTSKAFF.

The chain joins TRBV7-2 to TRBJ1-6; D call uncertain. The CDR3 is 15 amino acids. V was pared by 1 base and J by 6 bases, with 10 bases between. Germline CDR1 SGHTA, CDR2 FQGNSA. CDR3 in amino acids: CASSLGPAGNSPLHF. The CDR3 bases are TGTGCCAGCAGCTTAGGACCCGCGGGTAATTCACCCCTCCACTTT. The full variable domain, completed using reference TRBV7-2 and TRBJ1-6, is GAGVSQSPSNKVTEKGKDVELRCDPISGHTALYWYRQSLGQGLEFLIYFQGNSAPDKSGLPSDRFSAERTGGSVSTLTIQRTQQEDSAVYLCASSLGPAGNSPLHFGNGTRLTVT.

The CDR3 bases are TGTGCCAGCAGCTTGGGGACAGGGAAAGGCAATCAGCCCCAGCATTTT. Its translation: CASSLGTGKGNQPQHF. This rearrangement joins TRBV5-6 to TRBJ1-5, with TRBD1 matching 8 bases. Germline trimming cut 0 bases from V and 2 bases from J; bases unmatched to any gene: 4. Germline V gene lookup returns CDR1 SGHDT and CDR2 YYEEEE. CDR3 length: 16 amino acids. Drawing the rest from reference TRBV5-6 and TRBJ1-5, the complete variable domain is DAGVTQSPTHLIKTRGQQVTLRCSPKSGHDTVSWYQQALGQGPQFIFQYYEEEERQRGNFPDRFSGHQFPNYSSELNVNALLLGDSALYLCASSLGTGKGNQPQHFGDGTRLSIL.